The 10 T cell receptor beta chains given below trace back to one sample, sequenced in a study of T cell responses to AZD1222 COVID-19 vaccine. TCRdb's copy holds only in-frame clones and misses some; the assay was immunoSEQ multiplex PCR. The sample lists more than 150,000 clones; more than 80% were seen once. Source: peripheral blood, taken on day 0 of AZD1222 vaccination. These TCRs come from an adult in good health.

This chain links TRBV11-2 with TRBJ1-5, with D unresolved. The V end lost 5 bases, the J end lost 3 bases, and 11 bases lay between the germline ends. This CDR3 is 14 amino acids long. Germline V gene sequence: CDR1 SGHAT, CDR2 FQNNGV. CDR3 protein: CASSPGRLNQPQHF. CDR3 DNA: TGTGCCAGCAGCCCCGGACGTCTCAATCAGCCCCAGCATTTT.

This chain joins TRBV7-6 and TRBJ1-5, with a weak D call TRBD1 (6 bases). Germline CDR1 reads SGHVS; CDR2 reads FNYEAQ. The CDR3 contains 17 residues. Trimming stripped 1 base from V and 2 bases from J, with 15 bases between. The CDR3 bases are TGTGCCAGCAGCTTAGTGTCAGGGGTCCGGGGCAATCAGCCCCAGCATTTT. It yields the protein CASSLVSGVRGNQPQHF. The full variable domain, rest sourced from reference TRBV7-6 and TRBJ1-5, is GAGVSQSPRYKVTKRGQDVALRCDPISGHVSLYWYRQALGQGPEFLTYFNYEAQQDKSGLPNDRFSAERPEGSISTLTIQRTEQRDSAMYRCASSLVSGVRGNQPQHFGDGTRLSIL.

This clone was observed a single time. This chain links TRBV7-3 with TRBJ2-2; 8 nucleotides line up with TRBD2. V shed 6 bases, J shed 3 bases, and the junction held 6 bases outside the gene matches. Germline V lookup: CDR1 SGHTA, CDR2 FQGTGA. There are 15 residues in the CDR3. The CDR3 sequence: CASSSTSADTGELFF. CDR3 bases: TGTGCCAGCAGTTCGACTAGCGCAGACACCGGGGAGCTGTTTTTT.

This chain links TRBV28 with TRBJ2-7; TRBD2 might be the D (5 bases). This CDR3 comprises 15 residues. Deletions cut 5 bases from V and 6 bases from J, with 20 bases between. The germline gives CDR1 MDHEN, CDR2 SYDVKM. CDR3 residues: CASSPWTEASGEQYF. Written as DNA, the CDR3 is TGTGCCAGCAGTCCGTGGACGGAGGCGTCCGGCGAGCAGTACTTC.

This clone came up once. V usage is TRBV28 and J usage is TRBJ1-6; 7 bases map to TRBD1. The V gene end was trimmed by 4 bases and the J gene end by 3 bases; junction bases not matched to a gene: 6. The CDR3 has 16 residues. Germline assignment: CDR1 MDHEN and CDR2 SYDVKM. The CDR3 sequence: CASSSGTAIYNSPLHF. As DNA, the CDR3 is TGTGCCAGCAGTTCGGGGACAGCAATCTATAATTCACCCCTCCACTTT.

The chain is built from TRBV11-2 and TRBJ2-2, with a possible D match to TRBD1 (6 bases). The CDR3 sequence is 15 residues long. The ends were cut back, 4 bases at V and 0 bases at J, with 9 bases in the middle. Germline values: CDR1 SGHAT, CDR2 FQNNGV. Written as DNA, the CDR3 is TGTGCCAGCAGCTCACAGGGAACGAACACCGGGGAGCTGTTTTTT. Its translation is CASSSQGTNTGELFF.

The chain employs TRBV23-1 and TRBJ2-6; the D gene could be TRBD1 or TRBD2 (6 bases each). TRBV23-1 is sorted into the ORF group, with uncertain function. The CDR3 contains 16 residues. Trimming stripped 3 bases from V and 4 bases from J, with 13 bases between. The DNA of the CDR3 is TGCGCCAGCAGTCACCCGAGGGGGGACGGGGCCAACGTCCTGACTTTC. Translated: CASSHPRGDGANVLTF.

The chain links TRBV10-1 to TRBJ2-3; D possibly uses TRBD1 or TRBD2 (6 bases each). V shed 0 bases and J shed 7 bases, with 14 bases lying between them. This CDR3 is 15 amino acids long. Germline CDR1 WNHNN, CDR2 SYGVQD (reference sequence). The CDR3: CASSESGGPGNTQYF. CDR3 nucleotides: TGCGCCAGCAGTGAGTCGGGGGGCCCGGGGAATACGCAGTATTTT.

The CDR3 coding sequence is TGTGCCAGCAGCGCGGACGGTAGAGTTGGTTCACCCCTCCACTTT. Its protein product is CASSADGRVGSPLHF. The chain has TRBV9 and TRBJ1-6; D ambiguous. Germline CDR1 and CDR2: SGDLS and YYNGEE. This CDR3 comprises 15 residues. V was clipped by 3 bases and J by 9 bases, with 16 bases between them.

The chain employs TRBV7-8 and TRBJ2-1; TRBD1 might be the D (6 bases). Germline CDR1 reads SGHVS; CDR2 reads FQNEAQ. CDR3 length: 16 residues. V lost 3 bases and J 7 bases, leaving 19 bases between the germline ends. For the CDR3, the DNA is TGTGCCAGCAGCTTCGACGGGACAAGGAGATCGAATGAGCAGTTCTTC. Translated: CASSFDGTRRSNEQFF.